Following are 20 T cell receptor beta chains from one sample sequenced in a study of control samples from healthy donors and cancer patients. Sequencing was performed with immunoSEQ multiplex PCR; in TCRdb, only in-frame clones are kept and a portion is missing. In the table there are about 160,000 clones, about 94% of which are singletons. Input material: blood. Every receptor here comes from a woman aged 40 to 55 in good health.

This clone was recorded once. CDR3 residues: CASSTRQVTTGELFF. The CDR3 DNA follows: TGTGCCAGCAGTACCAGACAGGTCACCACCGGGGAGCTGTTTTTT. The chain is built from TRBV6-4 and TRBJ2-2; a possible D gene is TRBD1 (6 bases). The CDR3 covers 15 residues. Germline-derived CDR1 and CDR2 are MRHNA and SNTAGT. V was shortened by 5 bases and J by 4 bases, with 14 bases between the two germline ends.

The rearrangement links TRBV7-2 to TRBJ1-5; D is ambiguous. This CDR3 contains 12 residues. Trimming left V 7 bases short and J 9 bases short, with 13 bases between. Germline V CDR1 and CDR2: SGHTA, FQGNSA. CDR3 protein: CASTDSGRPQHF. The DNA of the CDR3 is TGTGCCAGCACTGATTCGGGTCGGCCCCAGCATTTT.

The chain employs TRBV5-1 and TRBJ2-5; 7 bases agree with TRBD1. CDR1 and CDR2 from the germline V gene are SGHRS and YFSETQ. The trim removed 4 bases at V and 0 bases at J, leaving 3 bases unmatched. This CDR3 region has 14 residues. The CDR3 DNA reads TGCGCCAGCAGCCCACAGGGGCACCAAGAGACCCAGTACTTC. It translates to CASSPQGHQETQYF.

The chain combines TRBV10-1 with TRBJ2-1; 9 bases fit TRBD1. J gave up 9 bases and V 6 bases, and 6 bases lay outside the gene matches. The CDR3 runs to 13 residues. The germline V gene encodes CDR1 WNHNN and CDR2 SYGVQD (reference sequence). CDR3 nucleotide sequence: TGCGCCAGCAGGGGAACAGGGGGCAGTGAGCAGTTCTTC. It translates to CASRGTGGSEQFF.

As concerns this clone: This CDR3 is also generated by other DNA sequences in the sample. The chain couples TRBV6-5 to TRBJ1-1, with unresolved D. The CDR3 has 13 residues. Trimming left V 4 bases short and J 0 bases short, with 6 bases between. Germline lookup yields CDR1 MNHEY and CDR2 SVGAGI. CDR3 DNA sequence: TGTGCCAGCAGTTCCCTGGTGAACACTGAAGCTTTCTTT. Translation: CASSSLVNTEAFF.

This clone occurred once. The V call is TRBV10-3, the J call TRBJ2-1; 9 bases agree with TRBD1. In germline, CDR1 is ENHRY, CDR2 SYGVKD. V shed 10 bases and J 5 bases; nucleotides not matched to a gene: 12. The CDR3 consists of 15 residues. The CDR3: CATLGQGVPHNEQFF. For the CDR3, the DNA is TGTGCCACTCTGGGACAGGGAGTGCCCCACAATGAGCAGTTCTTC.

This sequence joins TRBV2 and TRBJ1-5, with TRBD1 as a possible D gene (6 bases). The germline gives CDR1 SNHLY, CDR2 FYNNEI. V was cut by 6 bases and J by 6 bases, with 12 bases left in between. The CDR3 loop spans 13 amino acids. CDR3 region: CASSPGEGQPQHF. CDR3 in DNA: TGTGCCAGCAGCCCAGGGGAGGGTCAGCCCCAGCATTTT. Looking up the rest from reference TRBV2 and TRBJ1-5 gives the full variable domain: EPEVTQTPSHQVTQMGQEVILRCVPISNHLYFYWYRQILGQKVEFLVSFYNNEISEKSEIFDDQFSVERPDGSNFTLKIRSTKLEDSAMYFCASSPGEGQPQHFGDGTRLSIL.

V and J are TRBV10-1 and TRBJ1-6, with 9 bases identical to TRBD1. Germline V lookup: CDR1 WNHNN, CDR2 SYGVQD (reference sequence). The CDR3 length is 15 residues. Losses at the gene ends were 4 bases for V and 11 bases for J; bases not matched to a gene: 9. The CDR3 DNA reads as TGCGCCAGCAGTGCATCGGGACAGGGTGAAGCACCCCTCCACTTT. This translates into CASSASGQGEAPLHF.

This chain uses TRBV19 with TRBJ2-5; D is uncertain. V gave up 4 bases and J gave up 2 bases, with 17 bases separating them. This CDR3 comprises 16 residues. Germline V gene lookup returns CDR1 LNHDA and CDR2 SQIVND (reference sequence). CDR3 protein: CASSNRHRSTQETQYF. The CDR3 coding sequence is TGTGCCAGTAGTAACCGACACCGGAGCACACAAGAGACCCAGTACTTC.

The J gene is TRBJ1-5, the V gene TRBV5-5; 7 bases agree with TRBD1. Trimming took 4 bases from V and 7 from J; bases not matched to a gene: 11. Germline lookup yields CDR1 SGHKS and CDR2 YYEKEE (reference sequence). The CDR3 is made up of 15 amino acids. The DNA of the CDR3 is TGTGCCAGCAGCACGGCCCCGACAGGGTCCCAGCCCCAGCATTTT. Amino acids: CASSTAPTGSQPQHF.

The CDR3 nucleotides read TGTGCCAGCAGCCTAGGGACGGCTGAAGCTTTCTTT. Translating it yields CASSLGTAEAFF. The rearrangement uses TRBV7-9 and TRBJ1-1, with TRBD1 as a possible D gene (5 bases). Trimming left V 5 bases short and J 6 bases short, with 10 bases between. This CDR3 contains 12 residues. Germline V CDR1 and CDR2: SEHNR, FQNEAQ (reference sequence).

The chain is built from TRBV5-1 and TRBJ1-1; tentative D call: TRBD1 (5 bases). Trimming removed 0 bases at V and 11 bases at J, with 17 bases between. The CDR3 covers 14 residues. Germline CDR1 SGHRS, CDR2 YFSETQ. The CDR3 is CASSLALEGEGAFF. CDR3 bases: TGCGCCAGCAGCTTGGCCTTGGAGGGAGAGGGGGCTTTCTTT.

This sequence joins TRBV19 and TRBJ2-7; 8 nucleotides align to TRBD1. Germline CDR1 is LNHDA and CDR2 is SQIVND (reference sequence). The CDR3 is 13 amino acids. V lost 5 bases, J lost 6 bases, and 6 bases stayed unmatched. The CDR3 region is CASSQQGAGEQYF. As DNA, the CDR3 is TGTGCCAGTAGTCAGCAGGGGGCCGGCGAGCAGTACTTC.

The V call is TRBV24-1, the J call TRBJ2-5; TRBD1 is a possible D gene (7 bases). Germline V gene sequence: CDR1 KGHDR, CDR2 SFDVKD. The V gene lost 3 bases and the J gene lost 7 bases, with 17 bases spanning the gap. The CDR3 sequence is 15 residues long. The CDR3 bases are TGTGCCACCAGTGATGGCGGGACAGAACTGGGGACCCAGTACTTC. As protein: CATSDGGTELGTQYF.

In DNA, the CDR3 is TGCAGTGCTAGTAGACAGTCAAATTCACCCCTCCACTTT. The encoded protein is CSASRQSNSPLHF. V is TRBV20-1 and J is TRBJ1-6, with D possibly matching TRBD1 (5 bases). The CDR3 covers 13 residues. With 3 bases removed from V and 7 bases from J, the gap between germline ends came to 10 bases. The germline V gene has CDR1 DFQATT and CDR2 SNEGSKA (reference sequence).

This chain connects TRBV18 to TRBJ1-1, with D uncertain. The CDR3 loop spans 16 amino acids. CDR1 and CDR2 from the germline V gene are KGHSH and LQKENI. The ends were cut back, 4 bases at V and 0 bases at J, with 15 bases in the middle. In nucleotides, the CDR3 is TGTGCCAGCTCACGACGCACCGGGGAGCTGAACACTGAAGCTTTCTTT. Its protein product is CASSRRTGELNTEAFF.

The chain is built from TRBV7-2 and TRBJ1-1, with unresolved D. The CDR3 extends over 14 amino acids. Germline V gives CDR1 SGHTA, CDR2 FQGNSA. Trimming removed 2 bases from V and 4 bases from J, with 11 bases in between. The CDR3 DNA is TGTGCCAGCAGCTTAATCGGAGACGGCACTGAAGCTTTCTTT. This codes for CASSLIGDGTEAFF.

The V gene is TRBV4-2, the J gene TRBJ1-5; D might be TRBD1 (6 bases). Trimming left V 0 bases short and J 4 bases short, with 10 bases between. This CDR3 comprises 15 residues. The V gene's germline CDR1 is LGHNA and CDR2 YNFKEQ. The CDR3 is CASSQEGTGNQPQHF. CDR3 DNA: TGTGCCAGCAGCCAAGAAGGTACAGGGAATCAGCCCCAGCATTTT.

The genes are TRBV6-6 and TRBJ1-1; 9 bases align to TRBD1. V shed 2 bases and J 4 bases; nucleotides not matched to a gene: 8. The CDR3 contains 16 residues. Germline V CDR1 and CDR2: MNHNY, SVGAGI (reference sequence). The CDR3 region has the DNA TGTGCCAGCAGTTACCCGAAGGACAGGGGTGGCACTGAAGCTTTCTTT. Its translation: CASSYPKDRGGTEAFF.

The chain is built from TRBV5-1 and TRBJ1-5; the D is unclear. Per the germline V gene, CDR1 is SGHRS and CDR2 is YFSETQ. The CDR3 is 13 amino acids. Trimming took 2 bases from V and 5 from J, leaving 8 bases between them. The CDR3 loop reads CASSFQVDQPQHF. CDR3 coding DNA: TGCGCCAGCAGCTTCCAGGTGGATCAGCCCCAGCATTTT.